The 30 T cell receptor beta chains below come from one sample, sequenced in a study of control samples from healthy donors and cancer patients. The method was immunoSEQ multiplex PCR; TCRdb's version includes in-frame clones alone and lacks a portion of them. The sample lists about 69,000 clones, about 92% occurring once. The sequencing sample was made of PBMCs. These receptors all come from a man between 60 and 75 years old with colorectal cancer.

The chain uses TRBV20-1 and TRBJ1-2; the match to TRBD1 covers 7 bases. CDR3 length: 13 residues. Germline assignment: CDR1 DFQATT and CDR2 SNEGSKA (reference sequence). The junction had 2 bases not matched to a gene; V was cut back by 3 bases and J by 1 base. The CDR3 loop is CSASPGGNYGYTF. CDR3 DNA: TGCAGTGCTAGTCCAGGGGGTAACTATGGCTACACCTTC.

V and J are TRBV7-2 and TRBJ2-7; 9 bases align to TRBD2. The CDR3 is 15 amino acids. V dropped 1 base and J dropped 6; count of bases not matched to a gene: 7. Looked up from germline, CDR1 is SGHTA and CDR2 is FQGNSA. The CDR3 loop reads CASSLEGGLAREQYF. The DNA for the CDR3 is TGTGCCAGCAGCTTAGAGGGGGGACTAGCTCGCGAGCAGTACTTC.

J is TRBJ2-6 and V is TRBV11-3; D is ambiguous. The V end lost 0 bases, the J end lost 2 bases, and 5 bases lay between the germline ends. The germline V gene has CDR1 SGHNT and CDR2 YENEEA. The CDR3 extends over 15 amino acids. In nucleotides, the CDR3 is TGTGCCAGCAGCTTAGAAGGGACTGGGGCCAACGTCCTGACTTTC. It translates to CASSLEGTGANVLTF. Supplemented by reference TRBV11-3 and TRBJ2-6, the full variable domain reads EAGVVQSPRYKIIEKKQPVAFWCNPISGHNTLYWYLQNLGQGPELLIRYENEEAVDDSQLPKDRFSAERLKGVDSTLKIQPAELGDSAVYLCASSLEGTGANVLTFGAGSRLTVL.

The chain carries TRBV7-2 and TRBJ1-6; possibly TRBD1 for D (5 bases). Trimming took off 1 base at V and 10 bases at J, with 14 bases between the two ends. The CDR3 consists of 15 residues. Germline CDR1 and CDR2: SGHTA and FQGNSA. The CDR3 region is CASSLEGMLGSPLHF. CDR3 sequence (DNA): TGTGCCAGCAGCTTAGAGGGGATGCTAGGCTCACCCCTCCACTTT.

The CDR3 coding sequence is TGTGCCAGCAGCATGGGGCACACCGGGGAGCTGTTTTTT. Translating it yields CASSMGHTGELFF. The V and J genes are TRBV13 and TRBJ2-2; possibly TRBD1 for D (5 bases). Trimming took 5 bases from V and 3 from J, leaving 7 bases between them. CDR1 is PRHDT and CDR2 is FYEKMQ in the germline V gene (reference sequence). The CDR3 sequence is 13 residues long.

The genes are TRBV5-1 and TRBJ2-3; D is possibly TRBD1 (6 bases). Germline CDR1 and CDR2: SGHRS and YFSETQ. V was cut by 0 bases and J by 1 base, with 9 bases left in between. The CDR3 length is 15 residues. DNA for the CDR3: TGCGCCAGCAGCTTGGTTCAGGGGCGCACAGATACGCAGTATTTT. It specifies CASSLVQGRTDTQYF.

The CDR3 sequence is CASSTDRRDTQYF. CDR3 DNA: TGTGCCAGTAGTACCGATCGAAGAGATACGCAGTATTTT. J is TRBJ2-3 and V is TRBV19; D gene ambiguous. V lost 4 bases to trimming and J lost 5 bases, with 10 bases between them. In germline, CDR1 is LNHDA, CDR2 SQIVND (reference sequence). The CDR3 covers 13 residues.

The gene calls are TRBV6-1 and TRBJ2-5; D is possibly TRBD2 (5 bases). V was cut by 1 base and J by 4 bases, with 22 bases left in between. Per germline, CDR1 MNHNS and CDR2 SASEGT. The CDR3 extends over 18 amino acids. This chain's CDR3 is CASSEDREGGRFGETQYF. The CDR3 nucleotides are TGTGCCAGCAGTGAAGATCGGGAAGGCGGTCGTTTTGGAGAGACCCAGTACTTC.

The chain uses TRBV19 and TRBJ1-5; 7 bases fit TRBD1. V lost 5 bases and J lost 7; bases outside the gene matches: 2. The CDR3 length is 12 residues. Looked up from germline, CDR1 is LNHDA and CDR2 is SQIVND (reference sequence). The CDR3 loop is CASSQGGQPQHF. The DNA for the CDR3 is TGTGCCAGTAGTCAAGGGGGCCAGCCCCAGCATTTT.

CDR3 sequence (DNA): TGTGCCAGCAGCTCGGGTGGGACCGGGGAGCTGTTTTTT. Amino acid sequence: CASSSGGTGELFF. The V call is TRBV9, the J call TRBJ2-2; D not resolved. CDR1 is SGDLS and CDR2 is YYNGEE in the germline V gene. The CDR3 runs 13 residues. V lost 4 bases and J lost 5, with 9 bases in between. Together with reference TRBV9 and TRBJ2-2, the CDR3 gives the full variable domain: DSGVTQTPKHLITATGQRVTLRCSPRSGDLSVYWYQQSLDQGLQFLIQYYNGEERAKGNILERFSAQQFPDLHSELNLSSLELGDSALYFCASSSGGTGELFFGEGSRLTVL.

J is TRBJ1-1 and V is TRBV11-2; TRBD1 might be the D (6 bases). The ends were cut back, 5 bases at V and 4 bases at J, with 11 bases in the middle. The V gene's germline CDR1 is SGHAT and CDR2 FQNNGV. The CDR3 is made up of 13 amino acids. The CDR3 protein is CASSRQVVTEAFF. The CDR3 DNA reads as TGTGCCAGCAGCCGACAGGTAGTCACTGAAGCTTTCTTT.

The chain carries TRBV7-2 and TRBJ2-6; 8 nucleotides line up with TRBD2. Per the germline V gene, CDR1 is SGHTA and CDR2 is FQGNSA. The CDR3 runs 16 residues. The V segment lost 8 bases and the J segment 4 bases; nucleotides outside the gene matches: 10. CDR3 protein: CASRRGGRAGANVLTF. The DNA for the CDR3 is TGTGCCAGCCGCCGGGGGGGCAGGGCGGGGGCCAACGTCCTGACTTTC.

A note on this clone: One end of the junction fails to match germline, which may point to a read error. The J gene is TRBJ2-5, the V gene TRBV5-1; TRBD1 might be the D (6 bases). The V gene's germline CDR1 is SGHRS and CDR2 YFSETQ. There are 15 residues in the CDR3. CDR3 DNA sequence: TGCGCCAGTAGCTCGGTCCAAGGGGGAACAGAGACCCAGTACTTC. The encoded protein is CASSSVQGGTETQYF.

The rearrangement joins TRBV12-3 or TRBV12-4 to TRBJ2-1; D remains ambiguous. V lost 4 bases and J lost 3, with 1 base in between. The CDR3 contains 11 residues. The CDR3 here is CASSYYNEQFF. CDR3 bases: TGTGCCAGCAGTTACTACAATGAGCAGTTCTTC.

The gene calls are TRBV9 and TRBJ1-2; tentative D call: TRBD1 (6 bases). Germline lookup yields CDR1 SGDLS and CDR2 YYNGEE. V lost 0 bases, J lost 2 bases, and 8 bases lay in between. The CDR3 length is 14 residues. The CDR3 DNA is TGTGCCAGCAGCGTAGGGCAGGGGAACTATGGCTACACCTTC. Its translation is CASSVGQGNYGYTF.

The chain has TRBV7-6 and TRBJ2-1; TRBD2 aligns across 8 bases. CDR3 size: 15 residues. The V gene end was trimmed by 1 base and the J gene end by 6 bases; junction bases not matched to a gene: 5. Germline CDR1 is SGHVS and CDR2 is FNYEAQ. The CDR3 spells CASSLVTGGPNEQFF. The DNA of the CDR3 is TGTGCCAGCAGCTTAGTGACGGGGGGGCCCAATGAGCAGTTCTTC.

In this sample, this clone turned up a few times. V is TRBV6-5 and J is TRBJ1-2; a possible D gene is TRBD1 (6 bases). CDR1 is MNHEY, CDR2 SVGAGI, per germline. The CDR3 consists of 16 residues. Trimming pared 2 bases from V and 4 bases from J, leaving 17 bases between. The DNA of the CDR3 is TGTGCCAGCAGTTACGGTTTGGGCAGGGGAACCTATGGCTACACCTTC. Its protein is CASSYGLGRGTYGYTF.

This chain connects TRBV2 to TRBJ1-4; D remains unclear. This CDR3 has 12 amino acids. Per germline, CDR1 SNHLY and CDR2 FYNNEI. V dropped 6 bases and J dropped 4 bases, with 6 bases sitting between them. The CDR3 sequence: CASRWSNEKLFF. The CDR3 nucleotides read TGTGCCAGCAGGTGGAGTAATGAAAAACTGTTTTTT.

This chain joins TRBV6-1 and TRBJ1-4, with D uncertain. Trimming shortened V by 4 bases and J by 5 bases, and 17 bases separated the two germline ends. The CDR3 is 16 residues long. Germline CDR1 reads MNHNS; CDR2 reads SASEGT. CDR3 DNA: TGTGCCAGCAGTGCCTGGGCGGTGGCGGGAAATGAAAAACTGTTTTTT. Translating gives CASSAWAVAGNEKLFF.

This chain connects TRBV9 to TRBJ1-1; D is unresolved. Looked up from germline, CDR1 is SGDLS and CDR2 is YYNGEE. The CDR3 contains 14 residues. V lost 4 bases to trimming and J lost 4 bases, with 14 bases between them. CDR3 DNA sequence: TGTGCCAGCAGCTACGAGAGTGAAGGCACTGAAGCTTTCTTT. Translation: CASSYESEGTEAFF.

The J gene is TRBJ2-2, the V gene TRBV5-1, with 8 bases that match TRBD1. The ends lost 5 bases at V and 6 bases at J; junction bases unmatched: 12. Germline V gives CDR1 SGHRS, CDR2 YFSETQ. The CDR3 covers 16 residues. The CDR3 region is CASRPGQGLMAGELFF. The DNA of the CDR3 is TGCGCCAGCAGGCCCGGACAGGGCCTAATGGCCGGGGAGCTGTTTTTT.

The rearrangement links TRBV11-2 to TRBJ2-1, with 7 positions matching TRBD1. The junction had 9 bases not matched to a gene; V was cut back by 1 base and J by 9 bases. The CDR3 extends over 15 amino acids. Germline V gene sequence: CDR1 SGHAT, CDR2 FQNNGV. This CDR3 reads CASSLATGAGFEQFF. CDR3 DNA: TGTGCCAGCAGCTTAGCAACAGGGGCAGGGTTTGAGCAGTTCTTC.

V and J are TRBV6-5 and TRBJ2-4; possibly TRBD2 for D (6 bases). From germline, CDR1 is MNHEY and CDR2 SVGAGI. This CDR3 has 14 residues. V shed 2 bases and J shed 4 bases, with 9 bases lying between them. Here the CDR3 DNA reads TGTGCCAGCAGTTACATGGCGGGGAAAAACATTCAGTACTTC. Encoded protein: CASSYMAGKNIQYF.

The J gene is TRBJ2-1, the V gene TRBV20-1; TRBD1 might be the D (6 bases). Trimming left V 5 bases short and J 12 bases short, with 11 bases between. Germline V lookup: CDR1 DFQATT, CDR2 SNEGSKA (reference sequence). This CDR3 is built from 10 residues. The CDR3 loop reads CSAPQGRQFF. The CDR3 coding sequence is TGCAGTGCTCCACAGGGAAGGCAGTTCTTC.

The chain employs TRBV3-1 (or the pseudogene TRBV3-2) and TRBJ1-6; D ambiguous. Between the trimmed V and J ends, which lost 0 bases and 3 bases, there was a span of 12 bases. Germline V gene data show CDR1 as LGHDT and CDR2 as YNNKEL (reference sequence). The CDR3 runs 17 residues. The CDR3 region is CASSQDPRENYNSPLHF. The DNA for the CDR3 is TGTGCCAGCAGCCAAGATCCAAGAGAAAACTATAATTCACCCCTCCACTTT.

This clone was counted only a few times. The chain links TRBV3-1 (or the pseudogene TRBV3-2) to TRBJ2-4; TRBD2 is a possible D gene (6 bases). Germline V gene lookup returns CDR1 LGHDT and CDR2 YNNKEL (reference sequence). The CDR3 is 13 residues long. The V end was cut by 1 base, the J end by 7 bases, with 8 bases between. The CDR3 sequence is CASSQAGGNIQYF. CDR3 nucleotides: TGTGCCAGCAGCCAAGCTGGGGGGAACATTCAGTACTTC.

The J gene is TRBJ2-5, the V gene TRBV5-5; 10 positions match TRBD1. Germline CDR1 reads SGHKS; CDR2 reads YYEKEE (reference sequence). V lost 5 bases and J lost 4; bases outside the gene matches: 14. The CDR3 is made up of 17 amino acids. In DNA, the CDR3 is TGTGCCAGCAGGACCCGGGACAGGGGACTCCCGGGAGAGACCCAGTACTTC. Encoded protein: CASRTRDRGLPGETQYF.

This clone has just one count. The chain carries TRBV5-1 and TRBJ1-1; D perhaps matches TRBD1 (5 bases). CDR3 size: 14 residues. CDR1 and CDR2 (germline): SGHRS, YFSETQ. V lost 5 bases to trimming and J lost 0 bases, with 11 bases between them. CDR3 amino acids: CASSSRTLNTEAFF. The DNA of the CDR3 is TGCGCCAGCAGTTCGCGGACACTGAACACTGAAGCTTTCTTT.

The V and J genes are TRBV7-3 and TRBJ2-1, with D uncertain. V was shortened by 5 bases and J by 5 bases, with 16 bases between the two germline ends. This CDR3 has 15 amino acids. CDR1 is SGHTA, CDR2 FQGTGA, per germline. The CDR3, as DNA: TGTGCCAGCAGCCGCCTACCTGGAAGGAACAATGAGCAGTTCTTC. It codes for CASSRLPGRNNEQFF.

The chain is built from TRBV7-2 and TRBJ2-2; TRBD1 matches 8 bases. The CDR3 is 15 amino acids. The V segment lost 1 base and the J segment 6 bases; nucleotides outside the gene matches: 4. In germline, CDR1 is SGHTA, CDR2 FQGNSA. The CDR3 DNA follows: TGTGCCAGCAGCTTAGGGACAGGGATGGCCGGGGAGCTGTTTTTT. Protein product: CASSLGTGMAGELFF. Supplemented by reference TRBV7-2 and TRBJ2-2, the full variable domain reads GAGVSQSPSNKVTEKGKDVELRCDPISGHTALYWYRQSLGQGLEFLIYFQGNSAPDKSGLPSDRFSAERTGGSVSTLTIQRTQQEDSAVYLCASSLGTGMAGELFFGEGSRLTVL.